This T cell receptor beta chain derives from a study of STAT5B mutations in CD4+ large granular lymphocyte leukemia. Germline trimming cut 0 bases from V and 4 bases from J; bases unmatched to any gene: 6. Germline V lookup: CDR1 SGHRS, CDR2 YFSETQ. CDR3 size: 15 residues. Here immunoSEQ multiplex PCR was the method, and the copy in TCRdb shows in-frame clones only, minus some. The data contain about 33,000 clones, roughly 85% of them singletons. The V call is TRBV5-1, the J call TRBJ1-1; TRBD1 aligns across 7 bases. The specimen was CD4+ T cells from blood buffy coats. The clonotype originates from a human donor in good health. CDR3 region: CASSLGRQGVTEAFF. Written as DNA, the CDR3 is TGCGCCAGCAGCTTGGGAAGGCAGGGGGTCACTGAAGCTTTCTTT.